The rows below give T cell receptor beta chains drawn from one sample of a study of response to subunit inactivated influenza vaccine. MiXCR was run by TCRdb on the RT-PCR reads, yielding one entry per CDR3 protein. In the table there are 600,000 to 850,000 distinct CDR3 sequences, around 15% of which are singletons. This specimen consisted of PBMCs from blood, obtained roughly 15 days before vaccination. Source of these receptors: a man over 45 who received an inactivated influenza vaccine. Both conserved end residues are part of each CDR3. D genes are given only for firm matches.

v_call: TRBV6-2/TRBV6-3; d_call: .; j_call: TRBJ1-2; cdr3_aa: CASRLTGSRYGYTF
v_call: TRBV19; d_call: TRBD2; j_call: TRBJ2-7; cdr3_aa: CASKVQGGSYEQYF
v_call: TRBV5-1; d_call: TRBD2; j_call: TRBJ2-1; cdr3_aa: CASSPNGGGVTYNEQFF
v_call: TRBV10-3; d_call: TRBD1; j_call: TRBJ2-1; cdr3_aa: CAIRREQGVDEQFF
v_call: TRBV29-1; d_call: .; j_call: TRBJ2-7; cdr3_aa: CSVEIRSGNYEQYF
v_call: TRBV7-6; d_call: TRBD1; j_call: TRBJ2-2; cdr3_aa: CASSLRGPSTGELFF
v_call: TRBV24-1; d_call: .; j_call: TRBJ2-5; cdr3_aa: CATSGTAQETQYF
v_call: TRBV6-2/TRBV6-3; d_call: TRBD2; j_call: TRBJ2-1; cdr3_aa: CASSSRTSGGNEQFF
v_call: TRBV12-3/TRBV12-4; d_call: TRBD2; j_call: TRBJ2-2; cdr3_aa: CASSIGLADVTGELFF
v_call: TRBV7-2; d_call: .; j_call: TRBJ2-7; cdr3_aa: CASSGLEPEQYF
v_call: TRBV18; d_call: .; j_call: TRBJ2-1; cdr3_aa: CASSPPPGWPSTYPPVEQFF
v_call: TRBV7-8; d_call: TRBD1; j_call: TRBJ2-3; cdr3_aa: CASSTPETGGTDTQYF
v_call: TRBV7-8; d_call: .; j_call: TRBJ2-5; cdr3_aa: CASSIQGETQYF
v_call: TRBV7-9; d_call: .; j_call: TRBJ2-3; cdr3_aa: CASSLVGAQGADTQYF
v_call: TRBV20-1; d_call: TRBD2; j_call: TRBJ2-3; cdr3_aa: CSARGAGGPVTDTQYF
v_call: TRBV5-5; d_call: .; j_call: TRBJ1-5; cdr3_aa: CASSRITGSQPQHF